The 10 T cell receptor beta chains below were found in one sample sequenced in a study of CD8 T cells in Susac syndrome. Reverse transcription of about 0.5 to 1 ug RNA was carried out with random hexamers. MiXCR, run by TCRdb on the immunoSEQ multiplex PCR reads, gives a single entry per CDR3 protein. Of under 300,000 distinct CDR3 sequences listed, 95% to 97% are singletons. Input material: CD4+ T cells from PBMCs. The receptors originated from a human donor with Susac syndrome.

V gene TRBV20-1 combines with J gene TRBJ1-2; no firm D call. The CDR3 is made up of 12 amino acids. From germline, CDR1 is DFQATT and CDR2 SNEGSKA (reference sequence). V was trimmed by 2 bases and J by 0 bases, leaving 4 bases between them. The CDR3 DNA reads TGCAGTGCTAGACCGGCTAACTATGGCTACACCTTC. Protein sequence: CSARPANYGYTF.

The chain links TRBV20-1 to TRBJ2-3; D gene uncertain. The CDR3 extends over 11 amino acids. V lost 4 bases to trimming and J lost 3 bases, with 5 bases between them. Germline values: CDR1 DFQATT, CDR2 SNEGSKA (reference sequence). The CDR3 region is CSAKETDTQYF. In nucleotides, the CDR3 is TGCAGTGCTAAGGAGACAGATACGCAGTATTTT.

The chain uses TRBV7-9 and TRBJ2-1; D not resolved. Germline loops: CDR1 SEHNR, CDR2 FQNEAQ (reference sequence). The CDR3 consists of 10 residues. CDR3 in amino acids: CTRAPHEQFF. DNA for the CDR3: TGTACAAGGGCCCCTCATGAGCAGTTCTTC.

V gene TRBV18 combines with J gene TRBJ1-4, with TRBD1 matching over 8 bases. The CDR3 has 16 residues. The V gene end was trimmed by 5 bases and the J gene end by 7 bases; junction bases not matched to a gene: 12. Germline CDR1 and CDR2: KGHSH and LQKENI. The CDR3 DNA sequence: TGTGCCAGCTCAATCACGGCAGGGGGCTCAGGTGAAAAACTGTTTTTT. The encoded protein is CASSITAGGSGEKLFF.

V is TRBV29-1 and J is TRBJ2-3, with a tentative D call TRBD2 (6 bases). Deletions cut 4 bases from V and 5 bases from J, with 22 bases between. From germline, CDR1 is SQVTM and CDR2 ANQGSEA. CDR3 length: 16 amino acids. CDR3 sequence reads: CSVGPRRGAGGDTQYF. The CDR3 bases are TGCAGCGTTGGACCCCGGAGGGGAGCAGGAGGAGATACGCAGTATTTT.

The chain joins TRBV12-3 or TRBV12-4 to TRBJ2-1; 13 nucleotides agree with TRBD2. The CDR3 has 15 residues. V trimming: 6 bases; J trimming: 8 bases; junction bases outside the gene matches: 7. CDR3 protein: CASRLTSGRGDEQFF. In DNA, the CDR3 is TGTGCCAGCAGGCTAACTAGCGGGAGGGGAGATGAGCAGTTCTTC.

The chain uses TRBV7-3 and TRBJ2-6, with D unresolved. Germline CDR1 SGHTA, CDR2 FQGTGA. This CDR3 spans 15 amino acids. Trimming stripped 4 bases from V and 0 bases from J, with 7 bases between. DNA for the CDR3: TGTGCCAGCAGCTCAGGTTACTCTGGGGCCAACGTCCTGACTTTC. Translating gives CASSSGYSGANVLTF.

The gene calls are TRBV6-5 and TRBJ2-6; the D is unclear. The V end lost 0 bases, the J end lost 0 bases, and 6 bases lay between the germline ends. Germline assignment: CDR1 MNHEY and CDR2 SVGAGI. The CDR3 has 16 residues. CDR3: CASSYSAASGANVLTF. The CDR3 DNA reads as TGTGCCAGCAGTTACTCGGCGGCCTCTGGGGCCAACGTCCTGACTTTC.

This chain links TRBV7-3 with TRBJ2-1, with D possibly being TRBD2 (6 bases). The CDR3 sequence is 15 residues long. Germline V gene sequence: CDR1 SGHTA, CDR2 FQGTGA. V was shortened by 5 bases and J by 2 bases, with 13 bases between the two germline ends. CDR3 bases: TGTGCCAGCAGCCAAAGGGCGGGGACCTACAATGAGCAGTTCTTC. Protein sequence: CASSQRAGTYNEQFF.

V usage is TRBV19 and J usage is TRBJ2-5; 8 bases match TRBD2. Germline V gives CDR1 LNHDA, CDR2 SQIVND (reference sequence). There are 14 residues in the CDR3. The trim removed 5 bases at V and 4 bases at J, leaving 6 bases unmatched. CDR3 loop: CASSVRGGRETQYF. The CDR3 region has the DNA TGTGCCAGTAGTGTCCGGGGGGGCCGAGAGACCCAGTACTTC. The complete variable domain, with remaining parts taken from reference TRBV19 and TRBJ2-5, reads DGGITQSPKYLFRKEGQNVTLSCEQNLNHDAMYWYRQDPGQGLRLIYYSQIVNDFQKGDIAEGYSVSREKKESFPLTVTSAQKNPTAFYLCASSVRGGRETQYFGPGTRLLVL.